These 8 T cell receptor beta chains came from one sample sequenced in a study of naive and memory T cell subsets. The beta constant-region primer was an equimolar mix of two oligonucleotides covering TRBC1 and TRBC2. Four rounds of PCR amplified the ligated cDNA using nested alpha and beta constant-region primers plus SP2. A single record per CDR3 protein comes from TCRdb applying MiXCR to the UMI-ligation and nested PCR reads. The repertoire consists of 95,000 to 150,000 distinct CDR3 sequences, with 35% to 40% occurring once and the leading ten covering 0.9%. The sequenced material came from central memory CD4+ T cells from blood. Receptors originate from a human donor in good health.

The chain employs TRBV6-5 and TRBJ1-1; a possible D gene is TRBD1 (5 bases). V gave up 5 bases and J gave up 5 bases, with 15 bases separating them. CDR3 length equals 14 residues. CDR1 and CDR2 from the germline V gene are MNHEY and SVGAGI. For the CDR3, the DNA is TGTGCCAGCAGTCAAGTAGTGGGGACGACTGAAGCTTTCTTT. Translation gives CASSQVVGTTEAFF.

CDR3 region: CSVDGITSGRRDTQYF. In DNA, the CDR3 is TGCAGCGTTGATGGTATCACTAGCGGGAGAAGAGATACGCAGTATTTT. The V and J genes are TRBV29-1 and TRBJ2-3; TRBD2 aligns across 11 bases. The CDR3 covers 16 residues. Germline trimming cut 3 bases from V and 5 bases from J; bases unmatched to any gene: 10. Germline CDR1 SQVTM, CDR2 ANQGSEA.

This clonotype was observed a single time. This chain uses TRBV5-1 with TRBJ2-5; no firm D call. V shed 1 base and J shed 2 bases, with 6 bases lying between them. The CDR3 contains 13 residues. CDR1 and CDR2 from the germline V gene are SGHRS and YFSETQ. CDR3 sequence: CASSLYGQETQYF. CDR3 nucleotides: TGCGCCAGCAGCTTGTACGGACAAGAGACCCAGTACTTC.

Only a few counts were recorded for this clonotype. The chain is built from TRBV7-2 and TRBJ1-1; D ambiguous. Germline CDR1 and CDR2: SGHTA and FQGNSA. Trimming shortened V by 2 bases and J by 7 bases, and 11 bases separated the two germline ends. The CDR3 extends over 13 amino acids. The CDR3 spells CASSLSQVGEAFF. The CDR3 nucleotides are TGTGCCAGCAGCTTAAGCCAGGTCGGTGAAGCTTTCTTT.

The chain employs TRBV29-1 and TRBJ2-3, with D possibly being TRBD2 (6 bases). V was cut by 4 bases and J by 0 bases, with 14 bases left in between. The V gene's germline CDR1 is SQVTM and CDR2 ANQGSEA. This CDR3 region has 15 residues. The CDR3 reads CSVGGGVTSTDTQYF. As DNA, the CDR3 is TGCAGCGTTGGTGGAGGGGTGACTAGCACAGATACGCAGTATTTT.

This sequence joins TRBV5-5 and TRBJ2-1; D not certain. Trimming stripped 4 bases from V and 5 bases from J, with 13 bases between. Germline V gives CDR1 SGHKS, CDR2 YYEKEE (reference sequence). This CDR3 spans 14 amino acids. In DNA form, the CDR3 reads TGTGCCAGCAGCAGAACCCGGGCCCACAATGAGCAGTTCTTC. Translating gives CASSRTRAHNEQFF. The variable domain in full, completed from reference TRBV5-5 and TRBJ2-1, reads DAGVTQSPTHLIKTRGQQVTLRCSPISGHKSVSWYQQVLGQGPQFIFQYYEKEERGRGNFPDRFSARQFPNYSSELNVNALLLGDSALYLCASSRTRAHNEQFFGPGTRLTVL.

This clonotype was picked up a small number of times. The gene calls are TRBV29-1 and TRBJ2-3; D not resolved. CDR1 is SQVTM and CDR2 is ANQGSEA in the germline V gene. This CDR3 is built from 12 residues. V was shortened by 7 bases and J by 6 bases, with 14 bases between the two germline ends. CDR3 nucleotide sequence: TGCAGCGGGGTTGTCGCATCTGATACGCAGTATTTT. Its protein is CSGVVASDTQYF.

This clonotype has only a few counts. This sequence joins TRBV20-1 and TRBJ2-7; a possible D gene is TRBD2 (6 bases). Per germline, CDR1 DFQATT and CDR2 SNEGSKA (reference sequence). The V end lost 3 bases, the J end lost 0 bases, and 9 bases lay between the germline ends. The CDR3 totals 13 residues. Written as DNA, the CDR3 is TGCAGTGCTAGCGGCGGGACCTCCTACGAGCAGTACTTC. Its translation: CSASGGTSYEQYF.